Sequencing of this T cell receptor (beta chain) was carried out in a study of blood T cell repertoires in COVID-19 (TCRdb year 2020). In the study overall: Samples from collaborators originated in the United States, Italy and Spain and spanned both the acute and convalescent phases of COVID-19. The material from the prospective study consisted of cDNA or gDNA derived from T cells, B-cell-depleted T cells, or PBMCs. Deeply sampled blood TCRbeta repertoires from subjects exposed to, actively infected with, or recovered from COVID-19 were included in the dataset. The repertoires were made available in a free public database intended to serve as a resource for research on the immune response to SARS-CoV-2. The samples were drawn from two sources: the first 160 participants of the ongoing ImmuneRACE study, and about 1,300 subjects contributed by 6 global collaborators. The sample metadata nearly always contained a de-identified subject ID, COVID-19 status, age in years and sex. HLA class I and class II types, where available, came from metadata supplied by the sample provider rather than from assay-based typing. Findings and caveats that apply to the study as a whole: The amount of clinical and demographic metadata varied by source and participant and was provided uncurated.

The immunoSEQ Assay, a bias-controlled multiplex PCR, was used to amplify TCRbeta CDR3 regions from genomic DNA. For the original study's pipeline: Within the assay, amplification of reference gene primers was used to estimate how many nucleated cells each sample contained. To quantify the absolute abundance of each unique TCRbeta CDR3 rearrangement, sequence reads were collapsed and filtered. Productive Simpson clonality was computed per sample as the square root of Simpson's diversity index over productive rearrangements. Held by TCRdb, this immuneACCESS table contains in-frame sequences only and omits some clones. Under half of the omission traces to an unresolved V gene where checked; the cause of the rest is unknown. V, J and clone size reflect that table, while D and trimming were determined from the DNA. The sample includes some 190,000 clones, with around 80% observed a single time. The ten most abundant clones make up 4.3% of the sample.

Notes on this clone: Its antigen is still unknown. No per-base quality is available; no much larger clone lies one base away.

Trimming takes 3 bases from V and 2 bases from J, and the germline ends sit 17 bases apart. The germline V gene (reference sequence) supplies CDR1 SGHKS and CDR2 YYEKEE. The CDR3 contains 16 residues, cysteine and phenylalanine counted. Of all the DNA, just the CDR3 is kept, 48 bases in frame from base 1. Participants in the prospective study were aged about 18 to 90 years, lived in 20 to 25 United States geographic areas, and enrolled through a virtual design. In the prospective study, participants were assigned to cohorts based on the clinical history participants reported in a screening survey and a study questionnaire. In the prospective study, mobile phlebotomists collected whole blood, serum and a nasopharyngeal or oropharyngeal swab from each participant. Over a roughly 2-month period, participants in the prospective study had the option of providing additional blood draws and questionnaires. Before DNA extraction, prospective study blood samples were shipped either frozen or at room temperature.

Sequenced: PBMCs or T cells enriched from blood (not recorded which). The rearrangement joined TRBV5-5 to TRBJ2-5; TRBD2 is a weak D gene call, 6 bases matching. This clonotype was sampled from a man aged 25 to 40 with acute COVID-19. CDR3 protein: CASSYVVSGGQETQYF. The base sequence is TGTGCCAGCAGCTATGTGGTGTCTGGAGGGCAAGAGACCCAGTACTTC.